These 9 T cell receptor beta chains came from one sample sequenced in a study of OX40 agonist ivuxolimab in advanced cancers. TCRdb's copy holds only in-frame clones and misses some; the assay was immunoSEQ multiplex PCR. Among tens of thousands of clones listed, roughly 80% were seen once. The sequencing used CD4+ or CD8+ T cells sorted from blood, collected in a trial of the OX40 agonist ivuxolimab. These receptors all come from an adult with an advanced solid tumor such as melanoma, head and neck, liver or kidney cancer.

The chain couples TRBV5-1 to TRBJ2-5; tentatively, D is TRBD2 (5 bases). Germline-derived CDR1 and CDR2 are SGHRS and YFSETQ. The V and J ends lost 3 bases and 2 bases respectively, with 14 bases between them. The CDR3 has 15 amino acids. CDR3 bases: TGCGCCAGCAGCTCGGACTGGGGAACTCAAGAGACCCAGTACTTC. This encodes CASSSDWGTQETQYF.

V is TRBV7-9 and J is TRBJ2-1; 7 nucleotides line up with TRBD1. This CDR3 comprises 16 residues. Germline lookup yields CDR1 SEHNR and CDR2 FQNEAQ (reference sequence). V shed 1 base and J 8 bases; nucleotides not matched to a gene: 11. The CDR3 nucleotides are TGTGCCAGCAGCTTAGTAGGGGGCAGGGGACGAGATGAGCAGTTCTTC. Amino acids: CASSLVGGRGRDEQFF.

The chain combines TRBV7-9 with TRBJ2-7; D might be TRBD1 (6 bases). Germline V gene data show CDR1 as SEHNR and CDR2 as FQNEAQ (reference sequence). Trimming pared 1 base from V and 3 bases from J, leaving 7 bases between. This CDR3 region has 13 residues. The CDR3 reads CASSLGRGYEQYF. The CDR3, as DNA: TGTGCCAGCAGCTTAGGCAGGGGCTACGAGCAGTACTTC.

This clone has more than one count but fewer than ten. The chain employs TRBV7-3 and TRBJ2-3; TRBD2 matches 12 bases. Per the germline V gene, CDR1 is SGHTA and CDR2 is FQGTGA. This CDR3 is 15 amino acids long. V shed 5 bases, J shed 4 bases, and the junction held 4 bases outside the gene matches. For the CDR3, the DNA is TGTGCCAGCAGCCTAGCGGGAGGGATGTCAGATACGCAGTATTTT. Amino acids: CASSLAGGMSDTQYF.

The chain uses TRBV11-2 and TRBJ2-7; 12 nucleotides match TRBD1. Germline loops: CDR1 SGHAT, CDR2 FQNNGV. CDR3 size: 16 residues. The J segment lost 3 bases and the V segment lost 5 bases, leaving 8 bases of the junction unmatched. The CDR3 sequence is CASSLRDRGRHYEQYF. CDR3 in DNA: TGTGCCAGCAGCCTTAGGGACAGGGGGCGTCACTACGAGCAGTACTTC.

This clone showed up just a few times. This chain uses TRBV21-1 with TRBJ2-1; the table names TRBD1, a call not compared with the DNA. TRBV21-1 is labeled a pseudogene. CDR3 size: 18 residues. The CDR3 is CASSKGQNRDRAINEQFF. In DNA, the CDR3 is TGTGCCAGCAGCAAAGGACAGAACCGGGACAGGGCCATCAATGAGCAGTTCTTC.

This chain joins TRBV7-2 and TRBJ1-3; weak D call: TRBD1 (5 bases). This CDR3 is 16 amino acids long. Trimming removed 5 bases from V and 1 base from J, with 15 bases in between. The V gene's germline CDR1 is SGHTA and CDR2 FQGNSA. The CDR3 loop reads CASSELTGLSGNTIYF. In DNA, the CDR3 is TGTGCCAGCAGCGAGCTAACAGGACTATCTGGAAACACCATATATTTT.

The rearrangement uses TRBV4-1 and TRBJ2-7; 11 bases are shared with TRBD1. V lost 2 bases and J lost 3; bases outside the gene matches: 15. The CDR3 is 19 residues long. Germline V CDR1 and CDR2: MGHRA, YSYEKL. DNA of the CDR3: TGCGCCAGCAGCCAAATTCCGGGACAGGGGGTTTCGGCGTACTACGAGCAGTACTTC. Its protein is CASSQIPGQGVSAYYEQYF.

This chain links TRBV28 with TRBJ1-5; D is unclear. V shed 6 bases and J shed 6 bases, with 9 bases lying between them. Germline assignment: CDR1 MDHEN and CDR2 SYDVKM. This CDR3 contains 12 residues. CDR3 amino acids: CASSGWVQPQHF. In DNA, the CDR3 is TGTGCCAGCAGCGGCTGGGTTCAGCCCCAGCATTTT.